This TCR beta chain was observed in a study of cytomegalovirus exposure and HLA in healthy donors. The CDR3 is 15 amino acids. Looked up from germline, CDR1 is SGHRS and CDR2 is YFSETQ. The ends lost 0 bases at V and 3 bases at J; junction bases unmatched: 3. It was with 60 Vbeta and 13 Jbeta primers that the PCR ran. Only in-frame clones appear in the TCRdb table, and some are missing; sequencing was by immunoSEQ multiplex PCR. Among 65,000 or so clones, around 73% were seen once, and the ten largest hold under 3%. Sequencing was performed on PBMCs. V gene TRBV5-1 combines with J gene TRBJ2-1, with 7 bases matching TRBD2. The receptor was derived from a girl aged 10 to 17 in good health and CMV-seropositive. CDR3 DNA sequence: TGCGCCAGCAGCTTGGGGGCTAGCGGCTACAATGAGCAGTTCTTC. This codes for CASSLGASGYNEQFF. The full variable domain, in which reference TRBV5-1 and TRBJ2-1 provide the parts outside the CDR3, is KAGVTQTPRYLIKTRGQQVTLSCSPISGHRSVSWYQQTPGQGLQFLFEYFSETQRNKGNFPGRFSGRQFSNSRSEMNVSTLELGDSALYLCASSLGASGYNEQFFGPGTRLTVL.